A selection of T cell receptor beta chains follows, all from one sample in a study of blood T cell repertoires in COVID-19. TCRdb's copy holds only in-frame clones and misses some; the assay was immunoSEQ multiplex PCR. The sample gives 5,500 to 6,000 clones, approximately 87% of which show up once; 15% to 20% is in the top ten. Sequencing was carried out using peripheral blood. These receptors originate from a human donor in a cohort sampled during active COVID-19. CDR3s include the opening cysteine and the closing phenylalanine or tryptophan. Each record gives: CDR3 protein, V gene.

CDR3 protein: CASSLGQETATIYF
V gene: TRBV9

CDR3 protein: CAGGGVNTEAFF
V gene: TRBV6-5

CDR3 protein: CASSLGTGLSGELFF
V gene: TRBV5-1

CDR3 protein: CASSGDIEEGTEAFF
V gene: TRBV5-1

CDR3 protein: CASSLLLRGTGIYEQYF
V gene: TRBV27

CDR3 protein: CASSSGGNEQYF
V gene: TRBV7-2

CDR3 protein: CASSQEAGAMNEKLFF
V gene: TRBV4-1

CDR3 protein: CASSPRGVSGQPQHF
V gene: TRBV27

CDR3 protein: CATSLRQYPAEQYF
V gene: TRBV15

CDR3 protein: CASSYGAEQFF
V gene: TRBV6-6

CDR3 protein: CASSPVHRGNYGYTF
V gene: TRBV18

CDR3 protein: CASSLDPRDEAFF
V gene: TRBV11-3

CDR3 protein: CASSPGQSIYNSPLHF
V gene: TRBV7-9

CDR3 protein: CASSFIGQPEAFF
V gene: TRBV6-5

CDR3 protein: CASSLSWSTDTQYF
V gene: TRBV9

CDR3 protein: CASSLDLKDRVF
V gene: TRBV7-3

CDR3 protein: CSVLDSYSSYEQYF
V gene: TRBV29-1

CDR3 protein: CASSSGNTIYF
V gene: TRBV5-8

CDR3 protein: CASTSRGRNTIYF
V gene: TRBV19

CDR3 protein: CASSLDKLHEAFF
V gene: TRBV2

CDR3 protein: CASSQVSSYEQYF
V gene: TRBV7-9

CDR3 protein: CASSFRTGEGTEAFF
V gene: TRBV5-8

CDR3 protein: CASSLAGGDEQFF
V gene: TRBV27

CDR3 protein: CASSATPGETQYF
V gene: TRBV5-6

CDR3 protein: CASSLRGEAFF
V gene: TRBV7-8

CDR3 protein: CASSPGQAVGNTIYF
V gene: TRBV27

CDR3 protein: CASSYLANEQFF
V gene: TRBV6-6

CDR3 protein: CASSSSGTAQTYGYTF
V gene: TRBV19

CDR3 protein: CASSGRGYNEQFF
V gene: TRBV6-6

CDR3 protein: CASSQDQQGAFGAQYF
V gene: TRBV4-1

CDR3 protein: CASSRRLLNEQFF
V gene: TRBV27

CDR3 protein: CASSLTVRGTGELFF
V gene: TRBV7-2

CDR3 protein: CASSRDAGLGEQYF
V gene: TRBV23-1